One and the same sample provided the 32 T cell receptor beta chains below, sequenced in a study of CD8+CD57+ T cells in acquired aplastic anemia (dated by TCRdb to 2017 to 2018). Sequencer: Illumina HiSeq 2000. Profiling of TCR beta VDJ combinations and CDR3 sequences used genomic DNA as the template. TCRdb took the public reads, trimmed them with fastp at Q25, ran MiXCR for clone calling and kept in-frame beta chains. CDR3 protein duplicates are merged, each entry listing the most common genes and DNA. The sample yields a few hundred thousand distinct CDR3 sequences; roughly 35% were counted once. The ten largest clones represent roughly 1.1% of the sample. The sequenced sample consisted of sorted CD4+, CD8+, or CD8+CD57+ T cells (not recorded which) from PBMCs. All receptors come from a human donor in good health, serving as a control.

This sequence joins TRBV5-5 and TRBJ1-1; possible D gene TRBD1, 5 bases. This CDR3 spans 14 amino acids. The V and J ends lost 2 bases and 5 bases respectively, with 13 bases between them. CDR1 is SGHKS, CDR2 YYEKEE, per germline (reference sequence). The CDR3 here is CASSLQVVTTEAFF. The CDR3, as DNA: TGTGCCAGCAGCTTACAGGTCGTGACGACTGAAGCTTTCTTT.

The chain has TRBV13 and TRBJ2-2, with D tentatively TRBD2 (6 bases). The length of the CDR3 is 17 residues. V was trimmed by 5 bases and J by 5 bases, leaving 21 bases between them. Germline CDR1 is PRHDT and CDR2 is FYEKMQ (reference sequence). The CDR3 DNA reads as TGTGCCAGCAGCCTGGTCCGGGAACTCGGGGGAACCGGGGAGCTGTTTTTT. The encoded protein is CASSLVRELGGTGELFF.

This clonotype has ten or more counts. V gene TRBV2 combines with J gene TRBJ1-2, with D uncertain. Germline values: CDR1 SNHLY, CDR2 FYNNEI. Deletions cut 8 bases from V and 2 bases from J, with 12 bases between. The CDR3 runs 13 residues. The CDR3 nucleotides are TGTGCCAGCCGTACGGGAATGAACTATGGCTACACCTTC. Residues: CASRTGMNYGYTF.

To note about this clonotype: Possible read error: a much larger clone is one base away. The rearrangement uses TRBV6-5 and TRBJ1-6; the D is unclear. The CDR3 is 15 residues long. Germline CDR1 MNHEY, CDR2 SVGAGI. Trimming cost V 2 bases and J 9 bases, with 14 bases left between them. The CDR3 here is CASSYNLDGSSPLHF. As DNA, the CDR3 is TGTGCCAGCAGTTACAACCTCGACGGTAGTTCACCCCTCCACTTT.

The chain uses TRBV20-1 and TRBJ1-1, with D tentatively TRBD1 (5 bases). The V end was cut by 2 bases, the J end by 1 base, with 11 bases between. From germline, CDR1 is DFQATT and CDR2 SNEGSKA (reference sequence). The CDR3 covers 14 residues. CDR3 sequence: CSARPPTGNTEAFF. The CDR3 DNA sequence: TGCAGTGCTAGACCCCCCACAGGGAACACTGAAGCTTTCTTT.

Ten or more counts support this clonotype. CDR3 nucleotide sequence: TGCGCCAGCCGGGCCACTGCAACTAATGAAAAACTGTTTTTT. This codes for CASRATATNEKLFF. The V gene is TRBV10-2, the J gene TRBJ1-4; no firm D call. Trimming pared 8 bases from V and 0 bases from J, leaving 10 bases between. Per germline, CDR1 WSHSY and CDR2 SAAADI. The CDR3 covers 14 residues.

The gene calls are TRBV5-8 and TRBJ2-4; D is unclear. From germline, CDR1 is SGHTS and CDR2 YDEGEE. V was trimmed by 7 bases and J by 6 bases, leaving 14 bases between them. The CDR3 runs to 13 residues. The CDR3 sequence is CASSPGFGNIQYF. CDR3 nucleotides: TGTGCCAGCTCGCCTGGATTTGGAAACATTCAGTACTTC.

The genes are TRBV12-3 or TRBV12-4 and TRBJ2-6, with D tentatively TRBD2 (7 bases). The CDR3 covers 16 residues. V was clipped by 11 bases and J by 2 bases, with 19 bases between them. For the CDR3, the DNA is TGTGCCGGCACCATGGGGGGGGCGACTGGGGCCAACGTCCTGACTTTC. It encodes CAGTMGGATGANVLTF.

This clonotype was found many times. The CDR3: CASSYDSLNSPLHF. In DNA form, the CDR3 reads TGTGCCAGCAGCTATGACAGCCTTAATTCACCCCTCCACTTT. The V gene is TRBV5-5, the J gene TRBJ1-6; D possibly corresponds to TRBD1 (5 bases). Deletions cut 3 bases from V and 6 bases from J, with 10 bases between. The CDR3 covers 14 residues. Germline CDR1 SGHKS, CDR2 YYEKEE (reference sequence).

This clonotype was seen many times. The gene calls are TRBV10-3 and TRBJ2-2; 15 bases are a match to TRBD2. The CDR3 runs to 17 residues. V shed 6 bases, J shed 2 bases, and the junction held 4 bases outside the gene matches. The germline gives CDR1 ENHRY, CDR2 SYGVKD. The CDR3 region is CAIRTGLAGGNTGELFF. CDR3 sequence (DNA): TGTGCCATCAGGACGGGACTAGCGGGAGGTAACACCGGGGAGCTGTTTTTT.

The chain employs TRBV12-3 or TRBV12-4 and TRBJ2-2; 9 nucleotides align to TRBD2. V lost 6 bases and J lost 2; bases outside the gene matches: 7. CDR3 size: 16 residues. CDR3 sequence reads: CASREAGGYNTGELFF. The CDR3 nucleotides are TGTGCCAGCAGGGAAGCGGGAGGTTATAACACCGGGGAGCTGTTTTTT.

This clonotype was seen at least ten times. The genes are TRBV2 and TRBJ1-3; D is uncertain. This CDR3 spans 16 amino acids. The V end was cut by 6 bases, the J end by 3 bases, with 18 bases between. Germline V gene data show CDR1 as SNHLY and CDR2 as FYNNEI. The CDR3 is CASRQYPNDFGNTIYF. The DNA of the CDR3 is TGTGCCAGCAGGCAATATCCAAACGACTTTGGAAACACCATATATTTT. The full variable domain, with the rest looked up from reference TRBV2 and TRBJ1-3, is EPEVTQTPSHQVTQMGQEVILRCVPISNHLYFYWYRQILGQKVEFLVSFYNNEISEKSEIFDDQFSVERPDGSNFTLKIRSTKLEDSAMYFCASRQYPNDFGNTIYFGEGSWLTVV.

The chain's CDR3 is CASSYTGQVGGKLFF. The CDR3 region has the DNA TGTGCCAGCAGTTACACGGGACAGGTGGGGGGAAAACTGTTTTTT. J is TRBJ1-4 and V is TRBV6-5, with 8 nucleotides matching TRBD1. The V gene end was trimmed by 2 bases and the J gene end by 10 bases; junction bases not matched to a gene: 9. This CDR3 spans 15 amino acids. Looked up from germline, CDR1 is MNHEY and CDR2 is SVGAGI.

This chain uses TRBV24-1 with TRBJ2-3; weak D call: TRBD1 (5 bases). V lost 3 bases and J 4 bases, leaving 16 bases between the germline ends. CDR3 length equals 16 residues. In germline, CDR1 is KGHDR, CDR2 SFDVKD. CDR3 bases: TGTGCCACCAGTGATACAGCGTCAGGGTTTTCAGATACGCAGTATTTT. It yields the protein CATSDTASGFSDTQYF.

The table lists this clonotype with many counts. This chain links TRBV7-3 with TRBJ2-1; 7 positions agree with TRBD2. CDR1 is SGHTA, CDR2 FQGTGA, per germline. V lost 4 bases to trimming and J lost 6 bases; unmatched junction nucleotides: 9. CDR3 length: 15 amino acids. The CDR3 DNA is TGTGCCAGCAGCTCCCAAGCGGGGTGGGGCAATGAGCAGTTCTTC. It is translated as CASSSQAGWGNEQFF. The variable domain in full, with the rest retrieved from reference TRBV7-3 and TRBJ2-1, is GAGVSQTPSNKVTEKGKYVELRCDPISGHTALYWYRQSLGQGPEFLIYFQGTGAADDSGLPNDRFFAVRPEGSVSTLKIQRTERGDSAVYLCASSSQAGWGNEQFFGPGTRLTVL.

This clonotype came up a few times. The gene calls are TRBV5-1 and TRBJ1-1; D gene ambiguous. Germline V lookup: CDR1 SGHRS, CDR2 YFSETQ. The CDR3 length is 14 residues. The V end was cut by 1 base, the J end by 3 bases, with 10 bases between. CDR3 nucleotide sequence: TGCGCCAGCAGCTTGTTCGGACGGGACACTGAAGCTTTCTTT. This translates into CASSLFGRDTEAFF.

The chain recombines TRBV11-1 with TRBJ1-3; TRBD1 agrees at 7 bases. The trim removed 5 bases at V and 0 bases at J, leaving 13 bases unmatched. This CDR3 contains 18 residues. Germline loops: CDR1 SGHAT, CDR2 FQDESV (reference sequence). This CDR3 is CASSTGQPKDPSGNTIYF. The DNA of the CDR3 is TGTGCCAGCAGCACGGGACAGCCTAAAGACCCCTCTGGAAACACCATATATTTT.

This clonotype was counted many times. This chain connects TRBV6-1 to TRBJ2-7, with 12 bases fitting TRBD2. The germline V gene encodes CDR1 MNHNS and CDR2 SASEGT. Trimming at V came to 0 bases and at J to 2 bases, leaving 5 bases not matched to a gene. The CDR3 has 17 amino acids. CDR3 nucleotides: TGTGCCAGCAGTGAAGCTCGGACTAGCGGGACTACCTACGAGCAGTACTTC. Protein product: CASSEARTSGTTYEQYF.

The chain joins TRBV6-5 to TRBJ2-1, with D perhaps TRBD1 or TRBD2 (5 bases each). The germline gives CDR1 MNHEY, CDR2 SVGAGI. The CDR3 length is 15 residues. Trimming took 4 bases from V and 6 from J, leaving 16 bases between them. CDR3 amino acids: CASSSLTRGFNEQFF. The CDR3 DNA sequence: TGTGCCAGCAGTTCGCTAACGAGGGGCTTCAATGAGCAGTTCTTC.

The chain carries TRBV19 and TRBJ2-7; D is uncertain. There are 14 residues in the CDR3. The ends were cut back, 7 bases at V and 3 bases at J, with 16 bases in the middle. CDR1 is LNHDA and CDR2 is SQIVND in the germline V gene (reference sequence). CDR3 DNA sequence: TGTGCCAGTAACCCTTCCCCCGGTGGCTACGAGCAGTACTTC. Encoded protein: CASNPSPGGYEQYF.

This clonotype has just a few counts. This chain connects TRBV7-6 to TRBJ2-1, with no clear D. Trimming pared 1 base from V and 6 bases from J, leaving 7 bases between. The germline V gene encodes CDR1 SGHVS and CDR2 FNYEAQ. This CDR3 has 13 residues. CDR3 sequence: CASSLGAFNEQFF. CDR3 nucleotides: TGTGCCAGCAGCTTAGGGGCATTCAATGAGCAGTTCTTC.

This clonotype was seen at least ten times. The gene calls are TRBV7-3 and TRBJ1-2; no firm D call. The germline gives CDR1 SGHTA, CDR2 FQGTGA. Trimming shortened V by 6 bases and J by 4 bases, and 18 bases separated the two germline ends. The CDR3 spans 15 residues. CDR3 sequence: CASRLLHAGGYGYTF. The CDR3 bases are TGTGCCAGCAGACTCTTACATGCCGGAGGCTATGGCTACACCTTC.

This clonotype was detected only a few times. This sequence joins TRBV5-1 and TRBJ1-1; D gene ambiguous. V was shortened by 0 bases and J by 4 bases, with 10 bases between the two germline ends. The V gene's germline CDR1 is SGHRS and CDR2 YFSETQ. The CDR3 totals 14 residues. CDR3 protein: CASSLDRPSTEAFF. The DNA for the CDR3 is TGCGCCAGCAGCTTGGATCGGCCCAGCACTGAAGCTTTCTTT.

As to this clonotype: The CDR3 does not end in the conserved phenylalanine or tryptophan, so this is likely a read error. The limits of the CDR3 on the DNA are not certain, so only TCRdb's listed CDR3 is given. The chain has TRBV29-1 and TRBJ1-3. Germline CDR1 is SQVTM and CDR2 is ANQGSEA. The CDR3 is 10 amino acids long, termini counted. The CDR3 sequence: CSVGGTHRFV.

The V gene is TRBV2, the J gene TRBJ1-2; 8 bases line up with TRBD1. The CDR3 contains 12 residues. Germline assignment: CDR1 SNHLY and CDR2 FYNNEI. The ends lost 4 bases at V and 10 bases at J; junction bases unmatched: 5. The CDR3: CASSGTGLVYTF. The DNA of the CDR3 is TGTGCCAGCAGTGGGACAGGGTTGGTCTACACCTTC.

This clonotype came up many times. The chain joins TRBV9 to TRBJ1-1; 7 positions match TRBD1. With 3 bases clipped from V and 0 bases from J, the junction kept 8 bases outside the gene matches. Germline CDR1 is SGDLS and CDR2 is YYNGEE. This CDR3 has 16 amino acids. The CDR3 coding sequence is TGTGCCAGCAGCGCCCAGGCCGGGACAGTGAACACTGAAGCTTTCTTT. Its translation: CASSAQAGTVNTEAFF.

In regard to this clonotype: One end of the junction fails to match germline, which may point to a read error. V and J are TRBV7-3 and TRBJ1-1; D is unclear. This CDR3 contains 13 residues. Germline values: CDR1 SGHTA, CDR2 FQGTGA. The CDR3 region has the DNA TGTGCCAGCAGCTATGGGCCAAACACTGAAGCTTTCTTC. Protein sequence: CASSYGPNTEAFF.

On this clonotype itself: The CDR3 carries no conserved terminal phenylalanine or tryptophan, so it likely arises from a read error. The chain carries TRBV3-1 and TRBJ1-6; D possibly corresponds to TRBD1 (5 bases). V lost 6 bases, J lost 7 bases, and 13 bases lay in between. Per germline, CDR1 LGHDT and CDR2 YNNKEL (reference sequence). CDR3 length: 14 amino acids. CDR3 sequence (DNA): TGTGCCAGCAGAGACCGAGGGGAAAATTCACCCCTCCACTTG. Translation: CASRDRGENSPLHL.

The chain links TRBV11-2 to TRBJ1-2, with TRBD1 as a possible D gene (5 bases). Germline-derived CDR1 and CDR2 are SGHAT and FQNNGV. V was cut by 5 bases and J by 4 bases, with 23 bases left in between. This CDR3 spans 17 amino acids. The CDR3: CASSVGTTSDSRYGYTF. DNA for the CDR3: TGTGCCAGCAGCGTGGGAACAACTAGTGACAGCCGCTATGGCTACACCTTC.

This clonotype has at least ten counts. The CDR3 sequence: CASSIQVRLNYGYTF. As DNA, the CDR3 is TGTGCCAGTAGTATTCAGGTCAGGCTTAACTATGGCTACACCTTC. The chain is built from TRBV19 and TRBJ1-2; D not certain. V was pared by 3 bases and J by 1 base, with 12 bases between. This CDR3 comprises 15 residues. CDR1 LNHDA and CDR2 SQIVND come from the germline V gene (reference sequence).

The V and J genes are TRBV2 and TRBJ1-6; 8 bases fit TRBD1. This CDR3 region has 14 residues. With V trimmed by 0 bases and J by 9 bases, 1 base remained unmatched. The germline gives CDR1 SNHLY, CDR2 FYNNEI. Written as DNA, the CDR3 is TGTGCCAGCAGTGAAGCGGGACAGGTTTCACCCCTCCACTTT. Translated: CASSEAGQVSPLHF. The full variable domain, rest sourced from reference TRBV2 and TRBJ1-6, is EPEVTQTPSHQVTQMGQEVILRCVPISNHLYFYWYRQILGQKVEFLVSFYNNEISEKSEIFDDQFSVERPDGSNFTLKIRSTKLEDSAMYFCASSEAGQVSPLHFGNGTRLTVT.

This clonotype was counted ten times or more. The chain uses TRBV11-1 and TRBJ2-7, with 7 bases lining up with TRBD2. Looked up from germline, CDR1 is SGHAT and CDR2 is FQDESV (reference sequence). This CDR3 contains 15 residues. Trimming removed 6 bases from V and 0 bases from J; junction bases left unmatched: 8. For the CDR3, the DNA is TGTGCCAGCAGTTCCGGGACTATCATCTCCTACGAGCAGTACTTC. Residues: CASSSGTIISYEQYF.